This TCR beta chain stems from a study of CD8+CD57+ T cells in acquired aplastic anemia. For the study at large: DNA recovered from sorted CD4+ and CD8+ cells had a mean of 3.2 ug.

Before being chosen for sequencing, patients had shown CD8+CD57+ cell expansion by flow cytometry. This clonotype was counted at least ten times. Its antigen is unknown. Genomic DNA, serving as template, underwent TCR beta VDJ and CDR3 profiling. TCRdb reprocessed the reads via MiXCR and lists one record per CDR3 protein. The sample shows around 200,000 distinct CDR3 sequences, about half of them seen only once. Findings and caveats of the study: Between patients and controls, CD8+ Simpson's diversity did not vary significantly.

The CDR3 is 10 residues long. Per the germline V gene, CDR1 is SQVTM and CDR2 is ANQGSEA. Trimming removed 7 bases from V and 8 bases from J, with 9 bases in between. The V gene is TRBV29-1, the J gene TRBJ2-1, with D perhaps matching TRBD2 (7 bases). The origin of this receptor is a human donor with aplastic anemia. Sequenced sample: sorted CD4+, CD8+, or CD8+CD57+ T cells (not recorded which) from PBMCs. In nucleotides, the CDR3 is TGCAGCGGGGGGGGCGATGAGCAGTTCTTC. Its translation: CSGGGDEQFF.